This T cell receptor (beta chain) was identified in a study of cytomegalovirus exposure and HLA in healthy donors. General study results and limits: A later analysis revealed that TCR association rates differed between HLA loci, peaking at DRB1 and bottoming out at HLA-C. A later analysis linked about 17,000 TCR beta sequences to HLA alleles at 0.05 false discovery rate. Apart from CMV serostatus, no immune exposure information was available. An analysis that came later showed most CMV-associated TCR beta chains appearing HLA-restricted.

Points on this clone: What it binds is unknown.

Per the germline V gene, CDR1 is SGHTS and CDR2 is YDEGEE. The V segment lost 5 bases and the J segment 5 bases; nucleotides outside the gene matches: 5. This CDR3 spans 13 amino acids. In the PCR, 60 Vbeta and 13 Jbeta primers were used. TCRdb's copy holds only in-frame clones and misses some; the assay was immunoSEQ multiplex PCR. The table has 150,000 to 200,000 clones, 70% to 80% seen once; the top ten hold around 14%. This TCR derives from a woman in her thirties or forties in good health and CMV-seronegative. The rearrangement joins TRBV5-8 to TRBJ2-5, with 8 bases that match TRBD1. The sequencing input was PBMCs. CDR3 sequence reads: CASSSRGQETQYF. The CDR3 DNA follows: TGTGCCAGCAGTTCCAGGGGGCAGGAGACCCAGTACTTC.